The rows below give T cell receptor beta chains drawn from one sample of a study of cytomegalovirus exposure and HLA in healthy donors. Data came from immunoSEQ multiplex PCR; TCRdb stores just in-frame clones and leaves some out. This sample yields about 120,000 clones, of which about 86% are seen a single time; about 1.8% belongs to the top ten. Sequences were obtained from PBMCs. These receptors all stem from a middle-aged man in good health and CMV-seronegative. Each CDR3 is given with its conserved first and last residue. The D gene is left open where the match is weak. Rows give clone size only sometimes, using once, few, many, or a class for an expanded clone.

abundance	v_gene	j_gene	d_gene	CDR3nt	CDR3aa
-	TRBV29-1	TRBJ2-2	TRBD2	TGCAGCGTTCCAGCGGGGAGTACTACCGGGGAGCTGTTTTTT	CSVPAGSTTGELFF
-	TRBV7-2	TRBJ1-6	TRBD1	TGTGCCAGCAGCCGGCCACTCGGGACAGATAATTCACCCCTCCACTTT	CASSRPLGTDNSPLHF
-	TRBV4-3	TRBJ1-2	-	TGCGCCAGCAGCCAAGATTCTCGGGATGGCTACACCTTC	CASSQDSRDGYTF
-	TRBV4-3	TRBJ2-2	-	TGCGCCAGCAGCCAAGTTCCCCTAAACACCGGGGAGCTGTTTTTT	CASSQVPLNTGELFF
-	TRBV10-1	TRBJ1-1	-	TGCGCCAGCAGTGACTGGCAGGGGAACACTGAAGCTTTCTTT	CASSDWQGNTEAFF
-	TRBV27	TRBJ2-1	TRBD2	TGTGCCAGCAGGCCCGGGGGGGCCTACAATGAGCAGTTCTTC	CASRPGGAYNEQFF
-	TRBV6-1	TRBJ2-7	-	TGTGCCAGCAACTACTTCCCTTCCTACGAGCAGTACTTC	CASNYFPSYEQYF
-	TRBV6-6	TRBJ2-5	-	TGTGCCAGCAGTTACGTGTCAGTCGAAGAGACCCAGTACTTC	CASSYVSVEETQYF
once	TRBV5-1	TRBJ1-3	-	TGCGCCAGCAGCTATGAGGGCGGAGAGGACACCATATATTTT	CASSYEGGEDTIYF
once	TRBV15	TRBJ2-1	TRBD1	TGTGCCACCAGCAGAGCCCTGGGACAGGGGGCACATGAGCAGTTCTTC	CATSRALGQGAHEQFF
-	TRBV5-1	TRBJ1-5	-	TGCGCCAGCAGTTTTGAGACAGGTAGTCAGCCCCAGCATTTT	CASSFETGSQPQHF
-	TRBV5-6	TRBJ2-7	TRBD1	TGTGCCAGCAGCTTGGACAGGGGCGAGCAGTACTTC	CASSLDRGEQYF
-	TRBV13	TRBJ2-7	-	TGTGCCAGCAGCTTAGGCTTAAGAACGGACGAGCAGTACTTC	CASSLGLRTDEQYF
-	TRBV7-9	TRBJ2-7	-	TGTGCCAGCAGCCCACAGGGAGTAAGAGAGCAGTACTTC	CASSPQGVREQYF
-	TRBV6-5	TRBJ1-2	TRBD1	TGTGCCACCTGGGGACAGGACTATGGCTACACCTTC	CATWGQDYGYTF
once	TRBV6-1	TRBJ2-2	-	TGTGCCAGCAGTGAAGCCCGCCGGTCCGGGGAGCTGTTTTTT	CASSEARRSGELFF